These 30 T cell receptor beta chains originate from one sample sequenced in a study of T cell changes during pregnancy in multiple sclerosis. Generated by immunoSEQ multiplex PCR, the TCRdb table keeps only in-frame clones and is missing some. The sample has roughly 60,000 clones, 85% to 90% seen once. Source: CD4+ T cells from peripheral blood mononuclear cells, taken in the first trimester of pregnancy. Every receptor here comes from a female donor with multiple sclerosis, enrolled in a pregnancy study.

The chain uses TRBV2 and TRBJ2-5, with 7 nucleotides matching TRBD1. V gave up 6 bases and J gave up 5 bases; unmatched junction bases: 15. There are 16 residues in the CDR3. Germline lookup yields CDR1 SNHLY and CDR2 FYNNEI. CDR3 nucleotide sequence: TGTGCCAGCAGCCACGGACTGGACAGGTCGGGGGAGACCCAGTACTTC. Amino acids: CASSHGLDRSGETQYF.

As DNA, the CDR3 is TGTGCCACCACAGATGACTCTGGAAACACCATATATTTT. Its protein product is CATTDDSGNTIYF. This chain connects TRBV10-3 to TRBJ1-3; D remains unclear. Germline V gene data show CDR1 as ENHRY and CDR2 as SYGVKD. The CDR3 is 13 residues long. V shed 10 bases and J shed 0 bases, with 10 bases lying between them.

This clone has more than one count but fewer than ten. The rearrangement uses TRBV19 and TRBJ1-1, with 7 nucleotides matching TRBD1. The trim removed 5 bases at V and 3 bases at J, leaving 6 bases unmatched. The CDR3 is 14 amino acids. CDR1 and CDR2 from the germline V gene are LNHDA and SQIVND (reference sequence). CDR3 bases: TGTGCCAGTAGTGTGACAGGGTGGGACACTGAAGCTTTCTTT. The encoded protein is CASSVTGWDTEAFF.

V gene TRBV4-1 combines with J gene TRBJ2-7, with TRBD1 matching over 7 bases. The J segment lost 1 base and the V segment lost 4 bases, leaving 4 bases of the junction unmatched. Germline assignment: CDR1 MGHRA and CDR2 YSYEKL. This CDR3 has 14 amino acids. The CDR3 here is CASSPMDRSYEQYF. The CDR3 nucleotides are TGCGCCAGCAGCCCCATGGACAGGTCCTACGAGCAGTACTTC.

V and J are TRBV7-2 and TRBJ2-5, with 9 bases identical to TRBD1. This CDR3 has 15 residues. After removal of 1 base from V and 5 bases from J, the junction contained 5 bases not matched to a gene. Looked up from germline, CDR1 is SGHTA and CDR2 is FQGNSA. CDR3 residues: CASSLGGQGVETQYF. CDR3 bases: TGTGCCAGCAGCTTAGGGGGACAGGGAGTTGAGACCCAGTACTTC. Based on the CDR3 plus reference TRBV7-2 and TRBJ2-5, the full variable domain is GAGVSQSPSNKVTEKGKDVELRCDPISGHTALYWYRQSLGQGLEFLIYFQGNSAPDKSGLPSDRFSAERTGGSVSTLTIQRTQQEDSAVYLCASSLGGQGVETQYFGPGTRLLVL.

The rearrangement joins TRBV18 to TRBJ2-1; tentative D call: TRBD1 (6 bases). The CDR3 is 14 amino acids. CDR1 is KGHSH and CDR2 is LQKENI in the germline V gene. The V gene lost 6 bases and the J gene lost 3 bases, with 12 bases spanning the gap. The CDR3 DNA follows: TGTGCCAGCTCCCGACAGGAAATCTACAATGAGCAGTTCTTC. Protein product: CASSRQEIYNEQFF.

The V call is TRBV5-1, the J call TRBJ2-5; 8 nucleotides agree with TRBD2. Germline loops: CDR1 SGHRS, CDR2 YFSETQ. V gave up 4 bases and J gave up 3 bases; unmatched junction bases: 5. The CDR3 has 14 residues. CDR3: CASSGSGREETQYF. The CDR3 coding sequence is TGCGCCAGCAGCGGGAGCGGGAGAGAAGAGACCCAGTACTTC. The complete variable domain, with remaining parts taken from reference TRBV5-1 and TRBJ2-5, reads KAGVTQTPRYLIKTRGQQVTLSCSPISGHRSVSWYQQTPGQGLQFLFEYFSETQRNKGNFPGRFSGRQFSNSRSEMNVSTLELGDSALYLCASSGSGREETQYFGPGTRLLVL.

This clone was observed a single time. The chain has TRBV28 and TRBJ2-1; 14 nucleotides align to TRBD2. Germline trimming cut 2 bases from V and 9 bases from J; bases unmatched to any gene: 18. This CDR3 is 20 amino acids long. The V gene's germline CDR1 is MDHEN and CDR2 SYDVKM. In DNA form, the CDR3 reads TGTGCCAGCAGTTTACATAACACCGGGACTAGCGGGAGAAGAAGAAGTGAGCAGTTCTTC. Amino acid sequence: CASSLHNTGTSGRRRSEQFF.

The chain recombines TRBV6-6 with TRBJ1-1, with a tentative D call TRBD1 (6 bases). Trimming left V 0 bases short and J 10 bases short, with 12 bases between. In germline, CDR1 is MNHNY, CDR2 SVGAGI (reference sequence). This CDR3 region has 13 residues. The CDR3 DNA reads TGTGCCAGCAGTTACTCCGCAGGGGCTGCAGCTTTCTTT. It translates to CASSYSAGAAAFF.

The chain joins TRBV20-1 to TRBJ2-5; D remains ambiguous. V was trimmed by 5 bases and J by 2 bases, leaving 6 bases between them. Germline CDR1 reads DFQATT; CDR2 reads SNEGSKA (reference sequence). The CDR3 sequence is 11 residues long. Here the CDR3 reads CSAPLQETQYF. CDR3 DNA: TGCAGTGCTCCACTACAAGAGACCCAGTACTTC.

The CDR3 region is CASSSDIFYGYTF. The CDR3 coding sequence is TGTGCCAGTAGCTCGGACATTTTCTATGGCTACACCTTC. The chain links TRBV19 to TRBJ1-2; a possible D gene is TRBD1 (5 bases). The CDR3 runs to 13 residues. Germline CDR1 LNHDA, CDR2 SQIVND (reference sequence). V lost 6 bases and J lost 4, with 12 bases in between. Supplemented by reference TRBV19 and TRBJ1-2, the full variable domain reads DGGITQSPKYLFRKEGQNVTLSCEQNLNHDAMYWYRQDPGQGLRLIYYSQIVNDFQKGDIAEGYSVSREKKESFPLTVTSAQKNPTAFYLCASSSDIFYGYTFGSGTRLTVV.

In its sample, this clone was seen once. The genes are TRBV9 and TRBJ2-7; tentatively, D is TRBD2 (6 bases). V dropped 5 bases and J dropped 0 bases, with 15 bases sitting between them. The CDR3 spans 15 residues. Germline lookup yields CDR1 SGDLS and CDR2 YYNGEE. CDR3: CASSETGGSSYEQYF. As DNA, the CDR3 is TGTGCCAGCAGTGAAACCGGGGGTAGCTCCTACGAGCAGTACTTC.

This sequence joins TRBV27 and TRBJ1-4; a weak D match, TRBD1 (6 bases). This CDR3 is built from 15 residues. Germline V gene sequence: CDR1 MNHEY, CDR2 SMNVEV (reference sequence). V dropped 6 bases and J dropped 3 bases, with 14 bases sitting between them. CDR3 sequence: CASSSQGLANEKLFF. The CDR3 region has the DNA TGTGCCAGCAGCTCCCAGGGGTTGGCTAATGAAAAACTGTTTTTT.

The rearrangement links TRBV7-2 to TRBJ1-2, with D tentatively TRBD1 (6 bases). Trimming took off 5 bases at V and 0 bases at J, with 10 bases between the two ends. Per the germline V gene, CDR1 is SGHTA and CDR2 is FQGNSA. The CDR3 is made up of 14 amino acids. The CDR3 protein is CASSTDRTNYGYTF. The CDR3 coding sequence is TGTGCCAGCAGCACGGACAGAACTAACTATGGCTACACCTTC.

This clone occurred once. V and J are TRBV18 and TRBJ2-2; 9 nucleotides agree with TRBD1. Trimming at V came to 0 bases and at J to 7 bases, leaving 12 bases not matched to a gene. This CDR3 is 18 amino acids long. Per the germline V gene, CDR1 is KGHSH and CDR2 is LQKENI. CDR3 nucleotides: TGTGCCAGCTCACCACCGGGGACCGGGACAGGGTCGTACGGGGAGCTGTTTTTT. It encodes CASSPPGTGTGSYGELFF.

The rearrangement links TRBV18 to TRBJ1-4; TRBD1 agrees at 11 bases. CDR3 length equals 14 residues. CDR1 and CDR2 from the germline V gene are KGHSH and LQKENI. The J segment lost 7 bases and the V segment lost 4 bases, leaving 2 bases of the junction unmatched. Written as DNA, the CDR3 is TGTGCCAGCTCACAGGACAGGGGGCTTGAAAAACTGTTTTTT. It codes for CASSQDRGLEKLFF. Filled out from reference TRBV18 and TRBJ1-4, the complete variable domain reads NAGVMQNPRHLVRRRGQEARLRCSPMKGHSHVYWYRQLPEEGLKFMVYLQKENIIDESGMPKERFSAEFPKEGPSILRIQQVVRGDSAAYFCASSQDRGLEKLFFGSGTQLSVL.

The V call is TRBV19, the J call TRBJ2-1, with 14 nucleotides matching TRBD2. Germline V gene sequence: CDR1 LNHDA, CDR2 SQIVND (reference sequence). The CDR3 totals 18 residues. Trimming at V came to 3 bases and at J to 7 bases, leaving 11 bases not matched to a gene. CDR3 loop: CASSMRGGLAGVSNEQFF. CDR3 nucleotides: TGTGCCAGTAGTATGAGGGGGGGACTAGCGGGAGTATCGAATGAGCAGTTCTTC.

The CDR3 region is CASSPGDRGLRGYTF. As DNA, the CDR3 is TGTGCCAGCAGCCCGGGAGACAGGGGGCTACGTGGCTACACCTTC. J is TRBJ1-2 and V is TRBV7-2; 10 bases are shared with TRBD1. Germline values: CDR1 SGHTA, CDR2 FQGNSA. The CDR3 is 15 amino acids. Unmatched junction bases numbered 10, after V lost 5 bases and J lost 7 bases. The full variable domain, its missing parts supplied by reference TRBV7-2 and TRBJ1-2, is GAGVSQSPSNKVTEKGKDVELRCDPISGHTALYWYRQSLGQGLEFLIYFQGNSAPDKSGLPSDRFSAERTGGSVSTLTIQRTQQEDSAVYLCASSPGDRGLRGYTFGSGTRLTVV.

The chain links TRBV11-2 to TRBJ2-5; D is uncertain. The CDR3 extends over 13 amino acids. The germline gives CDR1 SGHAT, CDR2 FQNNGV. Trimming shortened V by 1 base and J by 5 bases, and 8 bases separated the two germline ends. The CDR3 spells CASSLVFRETQYF. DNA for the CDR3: TGTGCCAGCAGCTTAGTGTTTCGGGAGACCCAGTACTTC.

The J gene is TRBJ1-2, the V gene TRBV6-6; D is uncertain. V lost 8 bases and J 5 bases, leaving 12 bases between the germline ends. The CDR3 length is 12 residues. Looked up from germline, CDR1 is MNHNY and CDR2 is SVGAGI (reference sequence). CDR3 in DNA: TGTGCCAGCGTCCACGGTGATTATGGCTACACCTTC. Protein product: CASVHGDYGYTF.

In nucleotides, the CDR3 is TGCGCCAGCCGACAGGGCCCCCAAGAGACCCAGTACTTC. Protein: CASRQGPQETQYF. This chain connects TRBV5-1 to TRBJ2-5; 7 bases map to TRBD1. Trimming cost V 7 bases and J 1 base; bases outside gene matches: 4. The CDR3 loop spans 13 amino acids. Germline CDR1 and CDR2: SGHRS and YFSETQ.

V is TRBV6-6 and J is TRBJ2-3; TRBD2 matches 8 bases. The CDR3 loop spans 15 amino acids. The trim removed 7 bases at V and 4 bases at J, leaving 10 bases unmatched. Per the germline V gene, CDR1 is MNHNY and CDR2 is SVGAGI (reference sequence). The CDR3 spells CASIRAGEKADTQYF. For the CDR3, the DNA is TGTGCCAGCATCCGAGCGGGAGAGAAGGCAGATACGCAGTATTTT.

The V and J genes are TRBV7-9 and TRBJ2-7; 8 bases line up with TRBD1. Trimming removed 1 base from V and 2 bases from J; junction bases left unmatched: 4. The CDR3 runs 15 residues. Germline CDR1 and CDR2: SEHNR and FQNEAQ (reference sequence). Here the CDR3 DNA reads TGTGCCAGCAGCTTAGGGACAGGGAGTACCTACGAGCAGTACTTC. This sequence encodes CASSLGTGSTYEQYF.

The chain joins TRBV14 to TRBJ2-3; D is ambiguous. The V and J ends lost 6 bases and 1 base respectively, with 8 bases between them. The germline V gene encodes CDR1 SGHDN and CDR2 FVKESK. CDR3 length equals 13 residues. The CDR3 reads CASRSFGTDTQYF. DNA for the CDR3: TGTGCCAGCAGATCTTTCGGCACAGATACGCAGTATTTT.

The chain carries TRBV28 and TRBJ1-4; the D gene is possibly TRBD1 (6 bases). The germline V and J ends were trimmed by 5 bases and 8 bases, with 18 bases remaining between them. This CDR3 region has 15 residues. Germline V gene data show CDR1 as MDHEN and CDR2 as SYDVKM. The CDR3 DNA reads TGTGCCAGCAGTCTATATGGGGGGGCACGGGAAAAACTGTTTTTT. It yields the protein CASSLYGGAREKLFF.

CDR3 sequence: CASRQGAWRPDTQYF. CDR3 nucleotide sequence: TGTGCCAGCCGTCAGGGGGCCTGGAGGCCAGATACGCAGTATTTT. This rearrangement joins TRBV13 to TRBJ2-3; 8 bases agree with TRBD1. V lost 8 bases to trimming and J lost 4 bases; unmatched junction nucleotides: 11. CDR3 length equals 15 residues. Per germline, CDR1 PRHDT and CDR2 FYEKMQ (reference sequence).

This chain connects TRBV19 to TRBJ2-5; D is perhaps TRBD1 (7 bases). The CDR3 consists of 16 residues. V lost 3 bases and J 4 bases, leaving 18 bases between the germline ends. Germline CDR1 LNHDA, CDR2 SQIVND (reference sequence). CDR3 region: CASSIRRGAFGETQYF. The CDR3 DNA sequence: TGTGCCAGTAGTATTCGCAGGGGGGCCTTTGGAGAGACCCAGTACTTC.

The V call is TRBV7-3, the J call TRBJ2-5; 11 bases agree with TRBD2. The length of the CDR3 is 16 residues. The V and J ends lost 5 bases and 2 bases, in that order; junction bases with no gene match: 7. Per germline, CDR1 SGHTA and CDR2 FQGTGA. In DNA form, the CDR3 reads TGTGCCAGCAGCCCAGGGACTAGCGGAACTCAAGAGACCCAGTACTTC. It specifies CASSPGTSGTQETQYF.

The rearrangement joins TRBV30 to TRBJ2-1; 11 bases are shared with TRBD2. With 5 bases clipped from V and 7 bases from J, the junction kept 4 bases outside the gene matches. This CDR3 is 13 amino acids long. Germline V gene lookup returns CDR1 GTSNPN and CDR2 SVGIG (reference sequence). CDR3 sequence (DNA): TGTGCCTGGTCTAGCGGGAGGATTAATGAGCAGTTCTTC. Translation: CAWSSGRINEQFF.

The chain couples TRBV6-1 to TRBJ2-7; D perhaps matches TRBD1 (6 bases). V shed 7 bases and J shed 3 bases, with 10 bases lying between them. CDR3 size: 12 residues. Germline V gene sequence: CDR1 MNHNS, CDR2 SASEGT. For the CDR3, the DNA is TGTGCCAGCAAAGGACAGATCTACGAGCAGTACTTC. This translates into CASKGQIYEQYF.